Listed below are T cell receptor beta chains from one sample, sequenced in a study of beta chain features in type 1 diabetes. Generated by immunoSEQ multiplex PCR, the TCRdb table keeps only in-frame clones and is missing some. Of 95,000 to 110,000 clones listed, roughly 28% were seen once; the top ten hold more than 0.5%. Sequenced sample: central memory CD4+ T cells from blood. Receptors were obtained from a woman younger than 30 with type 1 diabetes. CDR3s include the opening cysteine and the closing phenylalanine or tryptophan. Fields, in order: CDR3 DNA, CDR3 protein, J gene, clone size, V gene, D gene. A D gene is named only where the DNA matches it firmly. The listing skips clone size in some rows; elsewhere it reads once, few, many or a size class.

CDR3 DNA: TGTGCCAGCAGCCGCTTCGACAGGGGTGGAGAGACCCAGTACTTC
CDR3 protein: CASSRFDRGGETQYF
J gene: TRBJ2-5
clone size: few
V gene: TRBV27
D gene: TRBD1

CDR3 DNA: TGTGCCAGCAGTACTAGACAAGGGACAGATACGCAGTATTTT
CDR3 protein: CASSTRQGTDTQYF
J gene: TRBJ2-3
clone size: -
V gene: TRBV28
D gene: -

CDR3 DNA: TGTGCCAGCAGCTTAGGTACTAGCGGGAGCGGAGATACGCAGTATTTT
CDR3 protein: CASSLGTSGSGDTQYF
J gene: TRBJ2-3
clone size: few
V gene: TRBV7-9
D gene: TRBD2

CDR3 DNA: TGTGCCAGCAGCTGGACCTCTACAGGGGGCAATGAGCAGTTCTTC
CDR3 protein: CASSWTSTGGNEQFF
J gene: TRBJ2-1
clone size: -
V gene: TRBV7-2
D gene: TRBD1

CDR3 DNA: TGTGCCAGCAGCTCTCTCGGGAGGGAGGGTACAGATACGCAGTATTTT
CDR3 protein: CASSSLGREGTDTQYF
J gene: TRBJ2-3
clone size: -
V gene: TRBV7-2
D gene: TRBD2

CDR3 DNA: TGTGCCAGCAGTCCTCTTACCTACGAGCAGTACTTC
CDR3 protein: CASSPLTYEQYF
J gene: TRBJ2-7
clone size: -
V gene: TRBV28
D gene: -

CDR3 DNA: TGTGCCAGCAGCTTGGTTACAGACCAAGAGACCCAGTACTTC
CDR3 protein: CASSLVTDQETQYF
J gene: TRBJ2-5
clone size: few
V gene: TRBV5-4
D gene: -

CDR3 DNA: TGTGCCAGCAGCTACCCCCGGACTAGGGGCACCGGGGAGCTGTTTTTT
CDR3 protein: CASSYPRTRGTGELFF
J gene: TRBJ2-2
clone size: -
V gene: TRBV7-2
D gene: TRBD2

CDR3 DNA: TGTGCCAGCAGCGGACCACCGGGACAGGGGGCAGATACGCAGTATTTT
CDR3 protein: CASSGPPGQGADTQYF
J gene: TRBJ2-3
clone size: -
V gene: TRBV9
D gene: TRBD1

CDR3 DNA: TGTGCCAGCAGCGTGAGCAGGGAAGTAGAGACCCAGTACTTC
CDR3 protein: CASSVSREVETQYF
J gene: TRBJ2-5
clone size: -
V gene: TRBV9
D gene: -

CDR3 DNA: TGCGCCAGCAGGGGCCCAGATACGCAGTATTTT
CDR3 protein: CASRGPDTQYF
J gene: TRBJ2-3
clone size: few
V gene: TRBV4-3
D gene: -

CDR3 DNA: TGTGCCATCAGGGATACAGGGCCCGGGGAGCTGTTTTTT
CDR3 protein: CAIRDTGPGELFF
J gene: TRBJ2-2
clone size: -
V gene: TRBV10-3
D gene: -

CDR3 DNA: TGTGCCTGGAGGCGGGCGTCTAACACTGAAGCTTTCTTT
CDR3 protein: CAWRRASNTEAFF
J gene: TRBJ1-1
clone size: many
V gene: TRBV30
D gene: -

CDR3 DNA: TGTGCCATCATGGGCTCGGGAGACACAACCTACAATGAGCAGTTCTTC
CDR3 protein: CAIMGSGDTTYNEQFF
J gene: TRBJ2-1
clone size: few
V gene: TRBV10-3
D gene: -

CDR3 DNA: TGCAGTGCTGGAGAACAGCTTGGCTACACCTTC
CDR3 protein: CSAGEQLGYTF
J gene: TRBJ1-2
clone size: -
V gene: TRBV20-1
D gene: -

CDR3 DNA: TGTGCCAGCAGCGTATTGTCTGACAATGAGCAGTTCTTC
CDR3 protein: CASSVLSDNEQFF
J gene: TRBJ2-1
clone size: few
V gene: TRBV9
D gene: -

CDR3 DNA: TGTGCCAGCAGCTTAGGTTACAGCACAGAGCAGTTCTTC
CDR3 protein: CASSLGYSTEQFF
J gene: TRBJ2-1
clone size: few
V gene: TRBV11-2
D gene: -

CDR3 DNA: TGCAGCGTCCCGGGACAGGGTAGCAATGAGCAGTTCTTC
CDR3 protein: CSVPGQGSNEQFF
J gene: TRBJ2-1
clone size: many
V gene: TRBV29-1
D gene: TRBD1

CDR3 DNA: TGTGCCAGCAGCCCCGGGACAGGTCAAGAGACCCAGTACTTC
CDR3 protein: CASSPGTGQETQYF
J gene: TRBJ2-5
clone size: -
V gene: TRBV11-3
D gene: TRBD1

CDR3 DNA: TGTGCCAGCAGCGTCGACATTACAGGGACTGGCTACACCTTC
CDR3 protein: CASSVDITGTGYTF
J gene: TRBJ1-2
clone size: few
V gene: TRBV9
D gene: -

CDR3 DNA: TGTGCCAGCAGTAAGAGGGGGGGGACTGAAAAACTGTTTTTT
CDR3 protein: CASSKRGGTEKLFF
J gene: TRBJ1-4
clone size: -
V gene: TRBV2
D gene: -

CDR3 DNA: TGTGCCAGCACCATAGACTCCCACAATGAGCAGTTCTTC
CDR3 protein: CASTIDSHNEQFF
J gene: TRBJ2-1
clone size: few
V gene: TRBV7-2
D gene: -

CDR3 DNA: TGCGCCAGCAGCCGAAACAACAGGGGACGGGTTTTCTTC
CDR3 protein: CASSRNNRGRVFF
J gene: TRBJ2-1
clone size: few
V gene: TRBV4-3
D gene: TRBD1

CDR3 DNA: TGCAGCGTTGTGGGCAGGGATGGAAACACCATATATTTT
CDR3 protein: CSVVGRDGNTIYF
J gene: TRBJ1-3
clone size: few
V gene: TRBV29-1
D gene: -

CDR3 DNA: TGTGCCAGCAGTTACACGGGACAGGTCTATGGCTACACCTTC
CDR3 protein: CASSYTGQVYGYTF
J gene: TRBJ1-2
clone size: -
V gene: TRBV6-5
D gene: TRBD1

CDR3 DNA: TGTGCCAGCAGCTTAATGGCCTCCTCTGGAAACACCATATATTTT
CDR3 protein: CASSLMASSGNTIYF
J gene: TRBJ1-3
clone size: few
V gene: TRBV7-9
D gene: -

CDR3 DNA: TGCGCCAGCAGCTTAACACAGACGTACCAAGAGACCCAGTACTTC
CDR3 protein: CASSLTQTYQETQYF
J gene: TRBJ2-5
clone size: few
V gene: TRBV4-1
D gene: -

CDR3 DNA: TGTGCCAGCCTCGGACTAGCGGCCCATGAGCAGTTCTTC
CDR3 protein: CASLGLAAHEQFF
J gene: TRBJ2-1
clone size: few
V gene: TRBV19
D gene: TRBD2

CDR3 DNA: TGTGCCAGCAGCCTAGGACAGGGAAACACCATATATTTT
CDR3 protein: CASSLGQGNTIYF
J gene: TRBJ1-3
clone size: few
V gene: TRBV5-4
D gene: -

CDR3 DNA: TGCGCCAGCTCGGCTAGCGGGAGGCCGGGTCAATCCTACAATGAGCAGTTCTTC
CDR3 protein: CASSASGRPGQSYNEQFF
J gene: TRBJ2-1
clone size: many
V gene: TRBV5-1
D gene: TRBD2

CDR3 DNA: TGCGCCAGCAGCCAAGGGGGGGACAGGCTAAGGGGCTACACCTTC
CDR3 protein: CASSQGGDRLRGYTF
J gene: TRBJ1-2
clone size: -
V gene: TRBV4-3
D gene: TRBD1

CDR3 DNA: TGCAGCGCCGGGGGGGGCTCAAATCAGCCCCAGCATTTT
CDR3 protein: CSAGGGSNQPQHF
J gene: TRBJ1-5
clone size: few
V gene: TRBV29-1
D gene: -

CDR3 DNA: TGTGCCAGCAGCCCCGGTACTTCTGGGGCCAACGTCCTGACTTTC
CDR3 protein: CASSPGTSGANVLTF
J gene: TRBJ2-6
clone size: -
V gene: TRBV5-4
D gene: -

CDR3 DNA: TGTGCCGTAACAGGGGTGGCTGGTGCAGATACGCAGTATTTT
CDR3 protein: CAVTGVAGADTQYF
J gene: TRBJ2-3
clone size: -
V gene: TRBV6-6
D gene: TRBD1

CDR3 DNA: TGCGCCAGCAGCTCATTAGCGGGAGGGCAAGAGACCCAGTACTTC
CDR3 protein: CASSSLAGGQETQYF
J gene: TRBJ2-5
clone size: few
V gene: TRBV5-1
D gene: TRBD2

CDR3 DNA: TGTGCCAGCAGCTTAGATAAGGGGACTAGCGGGAGTGGAGAGCAGTACTTC
CDR3 protein: CASSLDKGTSGSGEQYF
J gene: TRBJ2-7
clone size: few
V gene: TRBV7-2
D gene: TRBD2

CDR3 DNA: TGCGCCAGCAGCCTCGACAGCGAAGCTTTCTTT
CDR3 protein: CASSLDSEAFF
J gene: TRBJ1-1
clone size: -
V gene: TRBV5-1
D gene: -

CDR3 DNA: TGTGCCAGCAGTGCCCTGCCGGGACAGGGCTACGAGCAGTACTTC
CDR3 protein: CASSALPGQGYEQYF
J gene: TRBJ2-7
clone size: few
V gene: TRBV6-1
D gene: TRBD1

CDR3 DNA: TGTGCCAGCAGGGGCCGGGACACACTCACAGATACGCAGTATTTT
CDR3 protein: CASRGRDTLTDTQYF
J gene: TRBJ2-3
clone size: -
V gene: TRBV7-3
D gene: -

CDR3 DNA: TGTGCCAGTAGTACCCGGACAGGGTTAAGCAATCAGCCCCAGCATTTT
CDR3 protein: CASSTRTGLSNQPQHF
J gene: TRBJ1-5
clone size: -
V gene: TRBV19
D gene: TRBD1

CDR3 DNA: TGTGCCAGCCTAGCGGGACTTAGCACAGATACGCAGTATTTT
CDR3 protein: CASLAGLSTDTQYF
J gene: TRBJ2-3
clone size: once
V gene: TRBV7-2
D gene: TRBD2

CDR3 DNA: TGTGCCATCAGTGAATCCGGGACAGGGTTAATTTTCACAGATACGCAGTATTTT
CDR3 protein: CAISESGTGLIFTDTQYF
J gene: TRBJ2-3
clone size: once
V gene: TRBV10-3
D gene: TRBD1

CDR3 DNA: TGTGCCTGGGGGAAGGCGGGAGGGCCCCGTGAGCAGTTCTTC
CDR3 protein: CAWGKAGGPREQFF
J gene: TRBJ2-1
clone size: few
V gene: TRBV30
D gene: TRBD2

CDR3 DNA: TGTGCCAGCAGTTTTCGCAGTTCCCAAGAGACCCAGTACTTC
CDR3 protein: CASSFRSSQETQYF
J gene: TRBJ2-5
clone size: -
V gene: TRBV28
D gene: -

CDR3 DNA: TGTGCCAGCAGCTTAGGTGGGGGGATGAACACTGAAGCTTTCTTT
CDR3 protein: CASSLGGGMNTEAFF
J gene: TRBJ1-1
clone size: once
V gene: TRBV7-2
D gene: -

CDR3 DNA: TGTGCCAGCAATCGGGGGACAGTCCAAGAGACCCAGTACTTC
CDR3 protein: CASNRGTVQETQYF
J gene: TRBJ2-5
clone size: many
V gene: TRBV7-2
D gene: -

CDR3 DNA: TGTGCCAGCAGCTTAGATGGACAGGGCAATACTGGGGCCAACGTCCTGACTTTC
CDR3 protein: CASSLDGQGNTGANVLTF
J gene: TRBJ2-6
clone size: -
V gene: TRBV7-2
D gene: TRBD1

CDR3 DNA: TGTGCCAGCAGCTTCCTACAGGGGAATGGCTACACCTTC
CDR3 protein: CASSFLQGNGYTF
J gene: TRBJ1-2
clone size: many
V gene: TRBV5-4
D gene: TRBD1

CDR3 DNA: TGCGCCAGCAGCTTCCCTACAGGGGAAAGGGGTGAAAAACTGTTTTTT
CDR3 protein: CASSFPTGERGEKLFF
J gene: TRBJ1-4
clone size: -
V gene: TRBV5-1
D gene: TRBD1

CDR3 DNA: TGCAGCGTTCGAAGACTAGCGTCGAGCTCCTACGAGCAGTACTTC
CDR3 protein: CSVRRLASSSYEQYF
J gene: TRBJ2-7
clone size: -
V gene: TRBV29-1
D gene: TRBD2

CDR3 DNA: TGTGCCAGCAGGGCTAGCGTTCGGTCCTACAATGAGCAGTTCTTC
CDR3 protein: CASRASVRSYNEQFF
J gene: TRBJ2-1
clone size: few
V gene: TRBV2
D gene: -

CDR3 DNA: TGTGCCAGCACTCTTGTCTCTGGGGCCAACGTCCTGACTTTC
CDR3 protein: CASTLVSGANVLTF
J gene: TRBJ2-6
clone size: few
V gene: TRBV25-1
D gene: -

CDR3 DNA: TGTGCCAGCAGCCTAGTAGCGGGCTACGAGCAGTACTTC
CDR3 protein: CASSLVAGYEQYF
J gene: TRBJ2-7
clone size: -
V gene: TRBV7-8
D gene: TRBD2

CDR3 DNA: TGTGCCTGGAGTCGAGGTAGTGGGGCCACTGAAGCTTTCTTT
CDR3 protein: CAWSRGSGATEAFF
J gene: TRBJ1-1
clone size: -
V gene: TRBV30
D gene: -

CDR3 DNA: TGTGCCAGCAGCGGCGCCCCAAAGGCGTCAGGGTCTAACTATGGCTACACCTTC
CDR3 protein: CASSGAPKASGSNYGYTF
J gene: TRBJ1-2
clone size: -
V gene: TRBV11-2
D gene: -

CDR3 DNA: TGCAGCGTTGTCAGGGGCTTTACTGAAGCTTTCTTT
CDR3 protein: CSVVRGFTEAFF
J gene: TRBJ1-1
clone size: medium-sized
V gene: TRBV29-1
D gene: -

CDR3 DNA: TGTGCCAGCAGTACAGGATTAGCTCGGGAGACCCAGTACTTC
CDR3 protein: CASSTGLARETQYF
J gene: TRBJ2-5
clone size: -
V gene: TRBV6-4
D gene: -

CDR3 DNA: TGTGCCGCCCACAGGGGGCCTGACGAGCAGTACTTC
CDR3 protein: CAAHRGPDEQYF
J gene: TRBJ2-7
clone size: -
V gene: TRBV7-9
D gene: TRBD1